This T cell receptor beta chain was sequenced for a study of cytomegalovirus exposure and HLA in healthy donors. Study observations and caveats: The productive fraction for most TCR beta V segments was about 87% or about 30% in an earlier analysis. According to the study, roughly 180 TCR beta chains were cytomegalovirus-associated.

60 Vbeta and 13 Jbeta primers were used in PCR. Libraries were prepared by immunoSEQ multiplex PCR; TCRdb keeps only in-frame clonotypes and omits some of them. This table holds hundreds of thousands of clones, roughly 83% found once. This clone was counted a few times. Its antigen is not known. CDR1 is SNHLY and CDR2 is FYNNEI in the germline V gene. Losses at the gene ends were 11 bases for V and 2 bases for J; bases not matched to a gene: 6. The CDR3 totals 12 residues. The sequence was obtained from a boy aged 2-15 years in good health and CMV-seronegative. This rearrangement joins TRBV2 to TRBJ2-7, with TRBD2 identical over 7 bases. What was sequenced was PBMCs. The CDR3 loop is CALRRETYEQYF. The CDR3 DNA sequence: TGTGCCCTCCGGCGGGAGACCTACGAGCAGTACTTC.